One sample yielded the 8 T cell receptor beta chains listed below, sequenced in a study of CD8 T cells in Susac syndrome. With random hexamers, about 0.45 to 1 ug RNA was reverse transcribed. TCRdb re-derived calls from the immunoSEQ multiplex PCR reads in MiXCR, one entry per CDR3 protein. The sample contains some 150,000 distinct CDR3 sequences, about 95% of which appear only once. The specimen sequenced was CD4+ T cells from PBMCs. The receptor set was obtained from a human donor with Susac syndrome.

The rearrangement joins TRBV29-1 to TRBJ2-7; D may be TRBD1 or TRBD2 (6 bases each). Germline V CDR1 and CDR2: SQVTM, ANQGSEA. The CDR3 has 12 residues. V lost 6 bases, J lost 2 bases, and 11 bases lay in between. The CDR3 region is CSVGGSAYEQYF. The CDR3 nucleotides read TGCAGCGTAGGGGGGAGCGCCTACGAGCAGTACTTC.

The V and J genes are TRBV20-1 and TRBJ2-5; maybe TRBD1 (6 bases). V lost 5 bases, J lost 2 bases, and 18 bases lay in between. Germline V gene lookup returns CDR1 DFQATT and CDR2 SNEGSKA (reference sequence). The CDR3 consists of 15 residues. This CDR3 is CSARAGGPVQETQYF. The CDR3 DNA reads TGCAGTGCTCGGGCTGGGGGCCCGGTTCAAGAGACCCAGTACTTC.

The count of this clonotype is one. V and J are TRBV2 and TRBJ1-2, with 9 bases identical to TRBD1. This CDR3 contains 14 residues. Germline-derived CDR1 and CDR2 are SNHLY and FYNNEI. The V gene end was trimmed by 3 bases and the J gene end by 7 bases; junction bases not matched to a gene: 6. Written as DNA, the CDR3 is TGTGCCAGCAGTGATGTGGGACAGGGAAGTGGCTACACCTTC. It encodes CASSDVGQGSGYTF.

The chain is built from TRBV29-1 and TRBJ2-5; D call uncertain. V was pared by 1 base and J by 0 bases, with 3 bases between. CDR1 SQVTM and CDR2 ANQGSEA come from the germline V gene. The CDR3 covers 12 residues. As DNA, the CDR3 is TGCAGCGTTGAAGGGTACCAAGAGACCCAGTACTTC. Encoded protein: CSVEGYQETQYF.

The chain has TRBV4-1 and TRBJ2-7, with D maybe TRBD2 (5 bases). Trimming removed 1 base from V and 2 bases from J, with 15 bases in between. The CDR3 covers 16 residues. Germline V gene sequence: CDR1 MGHRA, CDR2 YSYEKL. The CDR3 DNA is TGCGCCAGCAGCCAAGCGGGAACTAGTGTTCCCTACGAGCAGTACTTC. Its translation: CASSQAGTSVPYEQYF.

This sequence joins TRBV18 and TRBJ2-5, with TRBD1 matching over 7 bases. V gave up 8 bases and J gave up 3 bases; unmatched junction bases: 0. The CDR3 runs 11 residues. CDR1 KGHSH and CDR2 LQKENI come from the germline V gene. The CDR3 spells CASTGEETQYF. DNA for the CDR3: TGTGCCAGCACAGGGGAAGAGACCCAGTACTTC.

J is TRBJ2-1 and V is TRBV29-1, with D perhaps matching TRBD1 or TRBD2 (5 bases each). Germline CDR1 reads SQVTM; CDR2 reads ANQGSEA. This CDR3 is 12 amino acids long. V was shortened by 3 bases and J by 5 bases, with 8 bases between the two germline ends. The CDR3 protein is CSVDGAHNEQFF. CDR3 bases: TGCAGCGTTGACGGGGCCCACAATGAGCAGTTCTTC.

CDR3 sequence: CASNSGTYGDTQYF. The CDR3 coding sequence is TGTGCCAGCAACTCAGGGACGTATGGGGATACGCAGTATTTT. This rearrangement joins TRBV7-9 to TRBJ2-3; tentatively, D is TRBD1 or TRBD2 (5 bases each). V was shortened by 7 bases and J by 6 bases, with 17 bases between the two germline ends. Germline V CDR1 and CDR2: SEHNR, FQNEAQ (reference sequence). This CDR3 has 14 amino acids.